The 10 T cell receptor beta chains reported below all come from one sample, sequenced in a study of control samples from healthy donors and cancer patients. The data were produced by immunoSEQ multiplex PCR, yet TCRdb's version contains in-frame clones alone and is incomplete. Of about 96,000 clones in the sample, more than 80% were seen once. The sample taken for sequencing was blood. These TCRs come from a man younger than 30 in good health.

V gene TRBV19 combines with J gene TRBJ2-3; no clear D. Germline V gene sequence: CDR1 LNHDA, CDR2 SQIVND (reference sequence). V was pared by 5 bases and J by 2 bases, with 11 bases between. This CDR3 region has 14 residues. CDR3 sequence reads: CASSAQLVTDTQYF. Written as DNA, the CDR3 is TGTGCCAGTAGTGCCCAACTGGTCACAGATACGCAGTATTTT. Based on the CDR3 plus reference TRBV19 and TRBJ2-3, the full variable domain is DGGITQSPKYLFRKEGQNVTLSCEQNLNHDAMYWYRQDPGQGLRLIYYSQIVNDFQKGDIAEGYSVSREKKESFPLTVTSAQKNPTAFYLCASSAQLVTDTQYFGPGTRLTVL.

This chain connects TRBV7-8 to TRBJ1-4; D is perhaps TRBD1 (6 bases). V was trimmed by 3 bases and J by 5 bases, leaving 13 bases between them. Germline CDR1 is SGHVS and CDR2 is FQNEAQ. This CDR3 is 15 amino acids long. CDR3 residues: CASSFRDIGNEKLFF. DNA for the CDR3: TGTGCCAGCAGCTTCCGGGACATTGGAAATGAAAAACTGTTTTTT.

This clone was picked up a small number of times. The CDR3 nucleotides read TGTGCCAGCAGCCAAGACCATGACACTGAAGCTTTCTTT. Encoded protein: CASSQDHDTEAFF. The V gene is TRBV14, the J gene TRBJ1-1; no reliable D call. This CDR3 is built from 13 residues. Germline loops: CDR1 SGHDN, CDR2 FVKESK. Trimming pared 0 bases from V and 3 bases from J, leaving 5 bases between.

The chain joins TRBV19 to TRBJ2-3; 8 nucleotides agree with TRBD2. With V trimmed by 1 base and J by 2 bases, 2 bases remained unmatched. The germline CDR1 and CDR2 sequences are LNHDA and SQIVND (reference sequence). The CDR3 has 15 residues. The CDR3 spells CASSIGAGVTDTQYF. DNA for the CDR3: TGTGCCAGTAGTATAGGAGCGGGAGTCACAGATACGCAGTATTTT.

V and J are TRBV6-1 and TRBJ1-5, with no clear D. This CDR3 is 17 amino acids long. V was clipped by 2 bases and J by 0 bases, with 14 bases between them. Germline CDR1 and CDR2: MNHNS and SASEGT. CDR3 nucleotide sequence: TGTGCCAGCAGTGAATGGGAGATAACCAGTAGCAATCAGCCCCAGCATTTT. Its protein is CASSEWEITSSNQPQHF.

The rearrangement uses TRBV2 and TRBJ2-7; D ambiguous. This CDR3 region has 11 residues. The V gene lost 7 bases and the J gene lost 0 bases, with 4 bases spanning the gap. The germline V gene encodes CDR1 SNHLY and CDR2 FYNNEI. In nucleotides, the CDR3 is TGTGCCAGCACCCACTCCTACGAGCAGTACTTC. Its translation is CASTHSYEQYF.

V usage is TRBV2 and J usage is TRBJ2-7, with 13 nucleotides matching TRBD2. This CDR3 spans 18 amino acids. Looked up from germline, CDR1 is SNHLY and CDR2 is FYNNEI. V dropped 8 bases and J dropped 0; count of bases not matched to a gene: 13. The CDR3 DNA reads TGTGCCAGCGAAGGACTAGCGGGAGCAAAAGGGGGCTCCTACGAGCAGTACTTC. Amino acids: CASEGLAGAKGGSYEQYF.

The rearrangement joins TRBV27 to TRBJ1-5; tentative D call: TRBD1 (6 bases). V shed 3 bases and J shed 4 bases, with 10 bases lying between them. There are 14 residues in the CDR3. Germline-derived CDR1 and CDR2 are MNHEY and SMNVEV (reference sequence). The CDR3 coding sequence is TGTGCCAGCAGTTTGAGGGGGTGGAATCAGCCCCAGCATTTT. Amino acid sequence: CASSLRGWNQPQHF.

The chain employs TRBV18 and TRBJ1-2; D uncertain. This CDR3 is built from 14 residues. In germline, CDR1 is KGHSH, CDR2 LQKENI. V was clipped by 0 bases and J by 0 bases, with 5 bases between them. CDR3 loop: CASSPPSANYGYTF. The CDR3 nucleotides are TGTGCCAGCTCACCACCCTCGGCTAACTATGGCTACACCTTC.

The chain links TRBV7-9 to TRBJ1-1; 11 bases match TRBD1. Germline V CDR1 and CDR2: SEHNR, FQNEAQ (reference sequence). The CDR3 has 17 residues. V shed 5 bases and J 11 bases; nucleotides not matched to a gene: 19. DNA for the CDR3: TGTGCCAGCAGCCCCATAACCCCGGGACAGGGGGGAGAACGGGCTTTCTTT. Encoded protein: CASSPITPGQGGERAFF.